Included here is one TCR beta chain sequence, with context. This record comes from a study of blood T cell repertoires in COVID-19. This table comes from immunoSEQ multiplex PCR, and its TCRdb copy is limited to in-frame clones, with some not included. The sample holds around 250,000 clones, around 85% seen once. Cohort 3 recovered donors had two negative PCRs, clearance, or symptom resolution. The CDR3 is made up of 14 amino acids. Trimming at V came to 6 bases and at J to 1 base, leaving 3 bases not matched to a gene. CDR1 is MNHEY and CDR2 is SVGAGI in the germline V gene. The sample taken for sequencing was PBMCs or T cells enriched from blood (not recorded which). The sequence came from a woman between 50 and 59 years old who had recovered from COVID-19. The rearrangement joins TRBV6-5 to TRBJ2-7; 10 bases line up with TRBD1. The CDR3 sequence: CASSRDRGSYEQYF. DNA for the CDR3: TGTGCCAGCAGCCGGGACAGGGGATCCTACGAGCAGTACTTC.